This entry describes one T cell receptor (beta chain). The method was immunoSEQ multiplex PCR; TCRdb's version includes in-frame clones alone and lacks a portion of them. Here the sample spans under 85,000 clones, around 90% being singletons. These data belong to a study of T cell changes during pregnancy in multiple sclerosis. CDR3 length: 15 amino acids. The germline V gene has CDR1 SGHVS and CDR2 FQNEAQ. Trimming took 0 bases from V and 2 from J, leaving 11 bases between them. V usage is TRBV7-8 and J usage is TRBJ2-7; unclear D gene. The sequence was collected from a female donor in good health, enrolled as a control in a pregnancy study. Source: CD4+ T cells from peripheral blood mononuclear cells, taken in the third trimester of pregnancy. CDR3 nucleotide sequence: TGTGCCAGCAGCTTAGCTGTTGGGCAGGCCTACGAGCAGTACTTC. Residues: CASSLAVGQAYEQYF. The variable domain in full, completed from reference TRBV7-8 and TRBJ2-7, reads GAGVSQSPRYKVAKRGQDVALRCDPISGHVSLFWYQQALGQGPEFLTYFQNEAQLDKSGLPSDRFFAERPEGSVSTLKIQRTQQEDSAVYLCASSLAVGQAYEQYFGPGTRLTVT.